This passage covers 2 T cell receptor beta chains from one sample sequenced in a study of control samples from healthy donors and cancer patients. Data came from immunoSEQ multiplex PCR; TCRdb stores just in-frame clones and leaves some out. The sample shows about 160,000 clones, about 90% of them seen only once. Sequencing input: blood. The receptors shown here come from a man aged 25-45 years in good health.

The rearrangement links TRBV7-9 to TRBJ2-1; 10 nucleotides match TRBD2. V trimming: 9 bases; J trimming: 5 bases; junction bases outside the gene matches: 7. The CDR3 totals 14 residues. The germline CDR1 and CDR2 sequences are SEHNR and FQNEAQ (reference sequence). The CDR3 nucleotides read TGTGCCAGGTCCGGGACTAGCGATGACAATGAGCAGTTCTTC. It codes for CARSGTSDDNEQFF.

The chain uses TRBV19 and TRBJ2-5; unclear D gene. This CDR3 contains 14 residues. Trimming took 1 base from V and 3 from J, leaving 9 bases between them. CDR1 LNHDA and CDR2 SQIVND come from the germline V gene (reference sequence). The DNA of the CDR3 is TGTGCCAGTAGTATAGGGCTAATCAAAGAGACCCAGTACTTC. It codes for CASSIGLIKETQYF.